This T cell receptor (beta chain) is from a study of blood T cell repertoires in COVID-19. On the study more broadly: The United States, Italy and Spain supplied acute and convalescent COVID-19 samples.

Trimming pared 1 base from V and 0 bases from J, leaving 12 bases between. This CDR3 is 17 amino acids long. Germline-derived CDR1 and CDR2 are KGHSH and LQKENI. Data came from immunoSEQ multiplex PCR; TCRdb stores just in-frame clones and leaves some out. The sample shows over 300,000 clones, approximately 91% of them seen only once. Clinical history as reported by participants underpinned cohort assignment. The sequencing sample was made of PBMCs or T cells enriched from blood (not recorded which). The chain couples TRBV18 to TRBJ2-2; D unresolved. The receptor's source is a woman in her thirties or forties who had recovered from COVID-19. The CDR3 spells CASSPLNSKANTGELFF. CDR3 nucleotide sequence: TGTGCCAGCTCACCACTAAACAGCAAAGCGAACACCGGGGAGCTGTTTTTT.